This T cell receptor beta chain appears in the sequencing data of a study of cytomegalovirus exposure and HLA in healthy donors. The PCR was carried out with 60 Vbeta primers and 13 Jbeta primers. Clones were sequenced by immunoSEQ multiplex PCR, and TCRdb holds only the in-frame ones, with some missing. The data show about 190,000 clones, 60% to 85% seen once. A note on this clone: What it binds is not known.

Overall study results and limits: Most sequenced TCRs were rare (though some public TCRs occurred in many donors).

The clonotype comes from a woman aged 35 to 49 in good health and CMV-seronegative. Sequencing was performed on PBMCs.

This CDR3 is CASSLGAFNEQFF. For the CDR3, the DNA is TGTGCCAGCAGTTTAGGGGCCTTCAATGAGCAGTTCTTC. The gene calls are TRBV28 and TRBJ2-1; TRBD1 might be the D (5 bases). Germline V CDR1 and CDR2: MDHEN, SYDVKM. The CDR3 runs 13 residues. Trimming pared 2 bases from V and 6 bases from J, leaving 8 bases between.